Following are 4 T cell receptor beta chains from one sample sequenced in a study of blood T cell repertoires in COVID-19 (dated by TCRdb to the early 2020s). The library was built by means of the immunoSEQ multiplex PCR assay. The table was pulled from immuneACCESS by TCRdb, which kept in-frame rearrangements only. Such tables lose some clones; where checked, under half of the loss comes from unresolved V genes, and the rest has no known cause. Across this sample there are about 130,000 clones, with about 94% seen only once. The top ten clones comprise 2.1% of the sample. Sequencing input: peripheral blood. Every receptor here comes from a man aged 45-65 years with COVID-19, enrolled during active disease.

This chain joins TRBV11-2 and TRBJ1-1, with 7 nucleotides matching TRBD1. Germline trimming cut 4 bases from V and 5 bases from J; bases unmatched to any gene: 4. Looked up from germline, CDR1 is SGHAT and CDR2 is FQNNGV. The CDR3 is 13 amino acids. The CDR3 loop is CASSSTTGTEAFF. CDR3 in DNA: TGTGCCAGCAGCTCAACGACAGGGACTGAAGCTTTCTTT.

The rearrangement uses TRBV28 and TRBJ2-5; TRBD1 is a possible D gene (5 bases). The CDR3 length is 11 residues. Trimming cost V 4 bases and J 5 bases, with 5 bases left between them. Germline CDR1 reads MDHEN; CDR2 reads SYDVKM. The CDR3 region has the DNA TGTGCCAGCAGTTCAGGGGAGACCCAGTACTTC. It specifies CASSSGETQYF.

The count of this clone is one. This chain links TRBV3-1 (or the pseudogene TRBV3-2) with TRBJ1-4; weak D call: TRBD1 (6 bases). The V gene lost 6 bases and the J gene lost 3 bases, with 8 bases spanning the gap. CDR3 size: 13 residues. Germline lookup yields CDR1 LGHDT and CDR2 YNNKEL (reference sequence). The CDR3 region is CASRGAANEKLFF. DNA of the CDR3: TGTGCCAGCAGGGGGGCGGCTAATGAAAAACTGTTTTTT.

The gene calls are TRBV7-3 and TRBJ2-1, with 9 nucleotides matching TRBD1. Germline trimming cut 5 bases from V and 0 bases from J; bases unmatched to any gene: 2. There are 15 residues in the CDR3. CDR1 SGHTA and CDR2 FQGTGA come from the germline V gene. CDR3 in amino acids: CASSLQGASYNEQFF. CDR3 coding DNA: TGTGCCAGCAGCCTACAGGGGGCCTCCTACAATGAGCAGTTCTTC. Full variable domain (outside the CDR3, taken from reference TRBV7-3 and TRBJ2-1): GAGVSQTPSNKVTEKGKYVELRCDPISGHTALYWYRQSLGQGPEFLIYFQGTGAADDSGLPNDRFFAVRPEGSVSTLKIQRTERGDSAVYLCASSLQGASYNEQFFGPGTRLTVL.